A selection of T cell receptor beta chains follows, all from one sample in a study of identical twins. TCRdb re-analysed the 5' RACE reads in MiXCR, keeping a single row per CDR3 protein. The sample shows 200,000 to 250,000 distinct CDR3 sequences, approximately 10% of them seen only once. The sample consisted of memory T cells sorted from blood. The origin of the receptors is a man between 45 and 60 years old in good health. CDR3s include the opening cysteine and the closing phenylalanine or tryptophan. D genes are given only for firm matches. Clone sizes are given selectively: once, few, many, or a class where the clone is expanded.

D gene: NA
J gene: TRBJ2-3
V gene: TRBV9
clone size: many
CDR3 DNA: TGTGCCAGCAGCGTAGGGCCCGGACAAGATACGCAGTATTTT
CDR3 protein: CASSVGPGQDTQYF

D gene: TRBD1
J gene: TRBJ2-3
V gene: TRBV6-1
clone size: many
CDR3 DNA: TGTGCCAGCGACAGGGGCTACACAGATACGCAGTATTTT
CDR3 protein: CASDRGYTDTQYF

D gene: NA
J gene: TRBJ1-2
V gene: TRBV3-1
clone size: many
CDR3 DNA: TGTGCCAGCAGCCAAGCTTGGGGGAACTATGGCTACACCTTC
CDR3 protein: CASSQAWGNYGYTF

D gene: NA
J gene: TRBJ2-7
V gene: TRBV5-5
clone size: NA
CDR3 DNA: TGTGCCAGCAGCTGGGGCCTTGGGAGGCTCGAGCAGTACTTC
CDR3 protein: CASSWGLGRLEQYF

D gene: TRBD1
J gene: TRBJ2-7
V gene: TRBV29-1
clone size: many
CDR3 DNA: TGCAGCGTCAGACAGGGCTCCTACGAGCAGTACTTC
CDR3 protein: CSVRQGSYEQYF

D gene: NA
J gene: TRBJ2-6
V gene: TRBV12-3/TRBV12-4
clone size: NA
CDR3 DNA: TGTGCCAGCAGCCCTGGGTCCACGGGAGGGGCCAACGTCCTGACTTTC
CDR3 protein: CASSPGSTGGANVLTF

D gene: NA
J gene: TRBJ1-5
V gene: TRBV3-1
clone size: NA
CDR3 DNA: TGTGCCAGCAGCCTAGGACGTGCAGCTAATCAGCCCCAGCATTTT
CDR3 protein: CASSLGRAANQPQHF

D gene: TRBD2
J gene: TRBJ2-7
V gene: TRBV29-1
clone size: many
CDR3 DNA: TGCAGCGTTGACCTGGCGGGAGGGGGTAGGAACGAGCAGTACTTC
CDR3 protein: CSVDLAGGGRNEQYF

D gene: NA
J gene: TRBJ1-2
V gene: TRBV20-1
clone size: NA
CDR3 DNA: TGCAGTGCTAGGGGGTCGAATGGCTACACCTTC
CDR3 protein: CSARGSNGYTF

D gene: TRBD2
J gene: TRBJ2-3
V gene: TRBV10-3
clone size: many
CDR3 DNA: TGTGCCATCAGTGAGGGGTTGACTAGCGGCACAGATACGCAGTATTTT
CDR3 protein: CAISEGLTSGTDTQYF

D gene: NA
J gene: TRBJ2-7
V gene: TRBV6-2/TRBV6-3
clone size: NA
CDR3 DNA: TGTGCCAGCAGTTACTCCTATTCGACGCATTCCAGATCCTACGAGCAGTACTTC
CDR3 protein: CASSYSYSTHSRSYEQYF

D gene: TRBD1
J gene: TRBJ2-2
V gene: TRBV27
clone size: many
CDR3 DNA: TGTGCCAGCAGCAAGGGGGCACTTGACACCGGGGAGCTGTTTTTT
CDR3 protein: CASSKGALDTGELFF

D gene: NA
J gene: TRBJ2-2
V gene: TRBV29-1
clone size: NA
CDR3 DNA: TGCAGCGTTGATGTAATCGGGGAGCTGTTTTTT
CDR3 protein: CSVDVIGELFF

D gene: NA
J gene: TRBJ2-7
V gene: TRBV5-1
clone size: many
CDR3 DNA: TGCGCCAGCAGCCTAGGACGTCCTGGATACGAGCAGTACTTC
CDR3 protein: CASSLGRPGYEQYF

D gene: NA
J gene: TRBJ2-2
V gene: TRBV7-6
clone size: many
CDR3 DNA: TGTGCCAGCAGCCCGTTCGCAGGGGGGATAACCGGGGAGCTGTTTTTT
CDR3 protein: CASSPFAGGITGELFF

D gene: NA
J gene: TRBJ2-1
V gene: TRBV4-2
clone size: few
CDR3 DNA: TGTGCCAGCAGCCAAGTTTTCCCTCACAGGAGCTCCTACAATGAGCAGTTCTTC
CDR3 protein: CASSQVFPHRSSYNEQFF

D gene: NA
J gene: TRBJ2-1
V gene: TRBV7-2
clone size: NA
CDR3 DNA: TGTGCCAGCAGACTAGAGGTGGGTGAGCAGTTCTTC
CDR3 protein: CASRLEVGEQFF

D gene: NA
J gene: TRBJ2-1
V gene: TRBV6-2/TRBV6-3
clone size: many
CDR3 DNA: TGTGCCAGCTCCGAGTCCGCAGCACGCTCCTACAATGAGCAGTTCTTC
CDR3 protein: CASSESAARSYNEQFF

D gene: NA
J gene: TRBJ1-1
V gene: TRBV15
clone size: many
CDR3 DNA: TGTGCCACCAGCAGAGAAGAACCTGGTGCAGGGCTGAACACTGAAGCTTTCTTT
CDR3 protein: CATSREEPGAGLNTEAFF

D gene: NA
J gene: TRBJ1-1
V gene: TRBV19
clone size: few
CDR3 DNA: TGTGCCAGTAGTAACAGATTGAACACTGAAGCTTTCTTT
CDR3 protein: CASSNRLNTEAFF

D gene: NA
J gene: TRBJ1-1
V gene: TRBV4-1
clone size: NA
CDR3 DNA: TGCGCCAGCAGCGGCCGGGGGCTGGCGAACACTGAAGCTTTCTTT
CDR3 protein: CASSGRGLANTEAFF

D gene: NA
J gene: TRBJ2-7
V gene: TRBV7-2
clone size: many
CDR3 DNA: TGTGCCAGCAGCTTGGACCTCTACGAGCAGTACTTC
CDR3 protein: CASSLDLYEQYF

D gene: NA
J gene: TRBJ2-3
V gene: TRBV11-2
clone size: many
CDR3 DNA: TGTGCCAGCAGCTTAGATTGGACGGATACGTTCACAGATACGCAGTATTTT
CDR3 protein: CASSLDWTDTFTDTQYF

D gene: NA
J gene: TRBJ2-1
V gene: TRBV27
clone size: NA
CDR3 DNA: TGTGCCAGCAGTTTGATACTCTCGGCCAACAATGAGCAGTTCTTC
CDR3 protein: CASSLILSANNEQFF

D gene: TRBD1
J gene: TRBJ2-1
V gene: TRBV19
clone size: few
CDR3 DNA: TGTGCCAGTAGTATAGGGACAGGGTACTACAATGAGCAGTTCTTC
CDR3 protein: CASSIGTGYYNEQFF

D gene: NA
J gene: TRBJ2-3
V gene: TRBV7-8
clone size: NA
CDR3 DNA: TGTGCCAGCAGCTTAGAGGCAATTGTTACGGAGAGTAACACAGATACGCAGTATTTT
CDR3 protein: CASSLEAIVTESNTDTQYF